The sequence of this TCR beta chain was determined in a study of shared clonotypes between healthy human individuals. Study overall: Each donor contributed plates that comprised three CD4 naive, three CD4 memory, two CD8 naive and one CD8 memory.

General study points: Some clonotypes were shared by all four sorted-subset donors, while others were not shared. The non-shared ones had lower generation probabilities than the shared ones.

How the authors handled the data: For the immunoSEQ data, sequences were junction-only without quality scores, so filtering differed. Clones were sequenced by immunoSEQ multiplex PCR, and TCRdb holds only the in-frame ones, with some missing. V and J calls and clone size follow that table, whereas D and trimming were derived from the DNA. The sample holds about 2,500,000 clones; approximately 94% are singletons and the top ten take 0.14%. In regard to this clone: The antigen is unknown.

V gave up 5 bases and J gave up 6 bases, with 13 bases separating them. CDR1 is LNHDA and CDR2 is SQIVND in the germline V gene (reference sequence). CDR3 length: 13 amino acids. The origin of this receptor is a man aged 18 to 35 in good health. The material sequenced was naive CD4+ T cells sorted from blood. Regarding subset: CD45RA+ positively selected. The chain is built from TRBV19 and TRBJ1-2, with D tentatively TRBD1 (5 bases). The CDR3 here is CASSPGPRDGYTF. The CDR3 nucleotides are TGTGCCAGTAGTCCAGGGCCTCGGGATGGCTACACCTTC.